These 2 T cell receptor beta chains were all obtained from the same sample, sequenced in a study of T cells in Graves' hyperthyroidism and ophthalmopathy. RNA transcripts gave rise to amplified TCR beta CDR3 regions. The TCR CDR3 first-round RT-PCR relied on the HTBI primer set. MiXCR, run by TCRdb on the multiplex PCR reads, gives a single entry per CDR3 protein. Of about 540,000 distinct CDR3 sequences in the sample, 40% to 55% are singletons; the top ten hold 8.2%. Sequenced input: peripheral blood or thyroid tissue (not recorded which). These receptors all stem from a woman under 30 with Graves' hyperthyroidism.

The chain has TRBV11-2 and TRBJ1-1; TRBD1 is a possible D gene (6 bases). The ends were cut back, 5 bases at V and 3 bases at J, with 16 bases in the middle. The CDR3 runs to 15 residues. CDR1 and CDR2 (germline): SGHAT, FQNNGV. As DNA, the CDR3 is TGTGCCAGCAGCACTTACAGGGCCATGGACACTGAAGCTTTCTTT. This gives the protein CASSTYRAMDTEAFF.

The chain employs TRBV7-2 and TRBJ2-2; 8 bases line up with TRBD1. CDR1 is SGHTA, CDR2 FQGNSA, per germline. This CDR3 has 17 amino acids. V was pared by 1 base and J by 1 base, with 5 bases of the junction left unmatched. In DNA form, the CDR3 reads TGTGCCAGCAGCTTAGTATTTGGGACAGGGAACACCGGGGAGCTGTTTTTT. This translates into CASSLVFGTGNTGELFF.